This T cell receptor (beta chain) appears in the sequencing data of a study of shared T cell receptors in the human thymus. CDR3 length equals 14 residues. Trimming cost V 4 bases and J 7 bases, with 18 bases left between them. Germline lookup yields CDR1 SGHKS and CDR2 YYEKEE (reference sequence). Sequenced by immunoSEQ multiplex PCR; TCRdb stores in-frame clones only, minus some. The profile shows 650,000 to 950,000 clones, around 85% of them singletons. These same data were also listed under a study on human thymus T cells. That source reports: Donation was from healthy Finnish infants who were having corrective surgery that addressed congenital heart defects. Resections from corrective heart surgery provided thymus tissue. In thymic and blood repertoires alike, V and J usage looked biased. In unrelated individuals, thymic repertoires overlapped highly, according to related research.

Sequenced material: thymocytes. The receptor was isolated from a girl under two years old with a congenital heart defect. J is TRBJ2-7 and V is TRBV5-5, with a possible D match to TRBD1 (6 bases). The CDR3 region is CASSPRKGVVEQYF. The CDR3 DNA reads TGTGCCAGCAGCCCCAGGAAGGGGGTTGTAGAGCAGTACTTC.